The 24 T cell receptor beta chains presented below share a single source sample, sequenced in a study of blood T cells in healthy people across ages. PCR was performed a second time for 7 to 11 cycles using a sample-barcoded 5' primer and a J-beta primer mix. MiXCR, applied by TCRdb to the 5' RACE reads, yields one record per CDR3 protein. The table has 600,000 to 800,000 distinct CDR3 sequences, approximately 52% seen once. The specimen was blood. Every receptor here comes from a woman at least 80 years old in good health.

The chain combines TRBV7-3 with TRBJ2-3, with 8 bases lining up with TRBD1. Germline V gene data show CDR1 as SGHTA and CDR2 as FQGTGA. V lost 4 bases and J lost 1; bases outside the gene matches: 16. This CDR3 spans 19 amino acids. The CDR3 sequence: CASSSLPGQELTRTDTQYF. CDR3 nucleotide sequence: TGTGCCAGCAGCTCCCTCCCGGGACAGGAATTAACCCGCACAGATACGCAGTATTTT.

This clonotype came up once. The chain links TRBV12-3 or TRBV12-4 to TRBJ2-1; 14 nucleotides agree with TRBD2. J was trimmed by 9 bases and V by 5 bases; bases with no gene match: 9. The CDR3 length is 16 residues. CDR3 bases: TGTGCCAGCAGTACTCCCGGGACTAGCGGGAGTAGTGAGCAGTTCTTC. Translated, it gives CASSTPGTSGSSEQFF.

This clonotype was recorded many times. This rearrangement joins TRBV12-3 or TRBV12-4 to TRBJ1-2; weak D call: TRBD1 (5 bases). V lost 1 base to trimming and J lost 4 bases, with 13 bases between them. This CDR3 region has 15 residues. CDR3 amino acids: CASSLGGRTPYGYTF. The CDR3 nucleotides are TGTGCCAGCAGTTTAGGGGGACGGACCCCCTATGGCTACACCTTC.

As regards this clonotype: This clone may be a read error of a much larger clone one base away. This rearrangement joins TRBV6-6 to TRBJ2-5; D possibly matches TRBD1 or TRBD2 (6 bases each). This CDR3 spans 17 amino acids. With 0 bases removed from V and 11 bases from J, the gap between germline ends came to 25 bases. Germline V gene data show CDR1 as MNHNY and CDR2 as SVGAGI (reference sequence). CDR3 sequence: CASSYSTGLPGGNEQYF. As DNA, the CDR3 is TGTGCCAGCAGTTACTCGACAGGTCTTCCCGGCGGGAATGAGCAGTACTTC.

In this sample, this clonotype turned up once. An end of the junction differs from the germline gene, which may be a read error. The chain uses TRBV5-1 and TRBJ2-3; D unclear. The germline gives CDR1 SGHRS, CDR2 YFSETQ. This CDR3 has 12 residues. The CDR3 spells CACSLETDTQYF. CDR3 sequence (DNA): TGCGCCTGCAGCCTGGAAACAGATACGCAGTATTTT.

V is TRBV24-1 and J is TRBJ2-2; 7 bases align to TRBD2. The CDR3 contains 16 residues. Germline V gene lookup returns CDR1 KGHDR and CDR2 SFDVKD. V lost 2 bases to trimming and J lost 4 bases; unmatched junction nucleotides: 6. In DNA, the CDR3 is TGTGCCACCAGTGATTGGTCCAGCGGGATCACCGGGGAGCTGTTTTTT. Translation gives CATSDWSSGITGELFF.

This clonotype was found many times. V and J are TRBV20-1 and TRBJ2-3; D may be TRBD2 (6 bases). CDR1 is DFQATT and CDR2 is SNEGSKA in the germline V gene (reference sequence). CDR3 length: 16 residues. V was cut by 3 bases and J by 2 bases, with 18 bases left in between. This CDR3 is CSASGSSSGHTDTQYF. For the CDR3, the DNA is TGCAGTGCTAGCGGTTCCAGTAGCGGACACACAGATACGCAGTATTTT.

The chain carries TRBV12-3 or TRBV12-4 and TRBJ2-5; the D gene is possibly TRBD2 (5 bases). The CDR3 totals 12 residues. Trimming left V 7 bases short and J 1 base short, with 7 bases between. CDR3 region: CASKTTQETQYF. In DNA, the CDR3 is TGTGCCAGCAAGACTACCCAAGAGACCCAGTACTTC.

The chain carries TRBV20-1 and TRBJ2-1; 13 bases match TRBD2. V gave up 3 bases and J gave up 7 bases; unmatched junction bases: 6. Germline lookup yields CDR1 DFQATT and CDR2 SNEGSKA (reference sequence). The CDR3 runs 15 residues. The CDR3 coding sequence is TGCAGTGCTAGGGCACTAGCGGGAGGGCCGAATGAGCAGTTCTTC. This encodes CSARALAGGPNEQFF.

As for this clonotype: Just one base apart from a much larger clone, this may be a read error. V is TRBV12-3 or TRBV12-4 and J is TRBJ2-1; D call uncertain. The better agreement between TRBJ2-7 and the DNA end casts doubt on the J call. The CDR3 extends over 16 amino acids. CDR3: CASSSLRAAHYNEQYF. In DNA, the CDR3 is TGTGCCAGCAGCAGCCTCCGGGCCGCTCACTACAATGAGCAGTACTTC.

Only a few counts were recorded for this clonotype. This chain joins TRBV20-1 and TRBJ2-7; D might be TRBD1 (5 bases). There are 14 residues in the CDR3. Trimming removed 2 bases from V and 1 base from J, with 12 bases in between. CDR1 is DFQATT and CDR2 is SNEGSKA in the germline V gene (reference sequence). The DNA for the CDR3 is TGCAGTGCTAGACAGGGCCTTAATTCCTACGAGCAGTACTTC. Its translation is CSARQGLNSYEQYF.

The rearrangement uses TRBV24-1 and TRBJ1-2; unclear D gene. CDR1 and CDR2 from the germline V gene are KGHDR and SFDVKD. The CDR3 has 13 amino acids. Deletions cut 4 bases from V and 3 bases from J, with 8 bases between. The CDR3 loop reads CATSERLDYGYTF. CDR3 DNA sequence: TGTGCCACCAGTGAAAGGTTGGACTATGGCTACACCTTC.

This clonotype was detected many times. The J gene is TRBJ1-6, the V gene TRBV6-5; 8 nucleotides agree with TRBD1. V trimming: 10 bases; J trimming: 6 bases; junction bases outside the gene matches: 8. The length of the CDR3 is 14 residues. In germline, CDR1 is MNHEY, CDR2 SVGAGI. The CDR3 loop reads CATRQGSFNSPLHF. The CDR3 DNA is TGTGCCACCAGACAGGGGAGTTTTAATTCACCCCTCCACTTT.

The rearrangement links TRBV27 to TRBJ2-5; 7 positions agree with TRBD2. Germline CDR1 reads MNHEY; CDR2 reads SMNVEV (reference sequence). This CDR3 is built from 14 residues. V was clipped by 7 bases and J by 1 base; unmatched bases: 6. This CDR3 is CASMSGGGQETQYF. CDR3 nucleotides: TGTGCCAGCATGAGTGGGGGGGGCCAAGAGACCCAGTACTTC.

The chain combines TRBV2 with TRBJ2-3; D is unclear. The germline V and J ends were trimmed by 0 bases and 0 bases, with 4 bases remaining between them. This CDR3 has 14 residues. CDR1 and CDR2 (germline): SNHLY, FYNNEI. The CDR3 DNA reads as TGTGCCAGCAGTGAAGCGCTTAGCACAGATACGCAGTATTTT. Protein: CASSEALSTDTQYF.

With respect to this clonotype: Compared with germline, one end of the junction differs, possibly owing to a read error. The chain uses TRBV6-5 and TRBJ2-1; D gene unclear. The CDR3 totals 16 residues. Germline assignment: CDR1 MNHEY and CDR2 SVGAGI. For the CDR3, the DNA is TGTGCCAGCAGTTACTCGGCAGGTAGTTCCTACAGTGAGCAGTTCTTC. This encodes CASSYSAGSSYSEQFF.

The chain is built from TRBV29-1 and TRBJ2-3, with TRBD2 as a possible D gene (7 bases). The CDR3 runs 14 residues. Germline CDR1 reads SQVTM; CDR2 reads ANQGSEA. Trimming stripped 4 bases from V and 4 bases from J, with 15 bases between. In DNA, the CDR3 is TGCAGCGTTGTGGTGGGGGGGCCCCCAGATACGCAGTATTTT. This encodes CSVVVGGPPDTQYF.

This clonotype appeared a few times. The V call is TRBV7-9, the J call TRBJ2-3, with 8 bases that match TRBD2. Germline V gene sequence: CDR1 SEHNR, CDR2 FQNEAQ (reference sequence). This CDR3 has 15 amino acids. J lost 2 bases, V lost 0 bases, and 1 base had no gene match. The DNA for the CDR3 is TGTGCCAGCAGCTTAGCTAGCGGGGTCACAGATACGCAGTATTTT. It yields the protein CASSLASGVTDTQYF.

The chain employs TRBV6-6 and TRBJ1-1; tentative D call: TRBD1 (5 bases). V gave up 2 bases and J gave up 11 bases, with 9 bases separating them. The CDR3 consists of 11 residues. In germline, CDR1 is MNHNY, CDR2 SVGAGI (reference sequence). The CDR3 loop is CASSYQGPAFF. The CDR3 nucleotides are TGTGCCAGCAGTTACCAGGGTCCCGCTTTCTTT.

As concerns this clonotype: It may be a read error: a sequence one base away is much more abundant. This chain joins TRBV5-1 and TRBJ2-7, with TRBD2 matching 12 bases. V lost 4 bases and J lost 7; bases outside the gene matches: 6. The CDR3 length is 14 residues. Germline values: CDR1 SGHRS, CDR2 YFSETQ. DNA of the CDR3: TGCGCCAGCAGCCAGACTAGCGGGAGCTTTGAGCAGTACTTC. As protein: CASSQTSGSFEQYF.

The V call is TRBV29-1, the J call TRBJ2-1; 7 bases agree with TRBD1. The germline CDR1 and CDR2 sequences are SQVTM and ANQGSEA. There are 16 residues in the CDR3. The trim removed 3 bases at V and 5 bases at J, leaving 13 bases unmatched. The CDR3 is CSVDPHSQGRNNEQFF. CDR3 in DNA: TGCAGCGTTGATCCCCATTCACAGGGGCGCAACAATGAGCAGTTCTTC.

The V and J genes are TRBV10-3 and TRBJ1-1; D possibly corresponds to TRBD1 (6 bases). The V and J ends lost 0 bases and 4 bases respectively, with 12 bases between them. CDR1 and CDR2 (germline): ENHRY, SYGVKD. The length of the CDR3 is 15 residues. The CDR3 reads CAISESRRGATEAFF. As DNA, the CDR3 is TGTGCCATCAGTGAGTCGAGGCGGGGGGCCACTGAAGCTTTCTTT.

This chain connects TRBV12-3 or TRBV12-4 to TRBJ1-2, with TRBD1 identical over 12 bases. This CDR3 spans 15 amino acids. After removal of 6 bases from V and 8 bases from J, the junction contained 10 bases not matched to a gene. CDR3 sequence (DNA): TGTGCCAGCAGGATCAGGGACAGGGGGCGCGAAGGCTACACCTTC. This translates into CASRIRDRGREGYTF.

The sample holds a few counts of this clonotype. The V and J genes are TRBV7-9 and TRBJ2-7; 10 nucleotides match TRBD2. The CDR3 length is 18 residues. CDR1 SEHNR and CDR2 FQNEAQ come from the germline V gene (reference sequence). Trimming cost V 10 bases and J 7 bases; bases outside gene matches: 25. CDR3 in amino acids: CAIPPGTISGGAYNEQYF. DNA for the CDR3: TGTGCCATACCTCCGGGGACAATCAGCGGGGGGGCTTATAATGAGCAGTACTTC.